This T cell receptor (beta chain) comes out of a study of beta chain features in type 1 diabetes. Sequencing targeted expressed TCRB transcripts, as all isolated RNA had been reverse transcribed. Using immunoSEQ multiplex PCR, the repertoire was profiled, and TCRdb retains in-frame clones only, with some absent. The sample contains some 300,000 clones, 8% of which appear only once. Study-wide findings and caveats: Healthy donors had naive, central memory and Treg TCRB repertoires that appeared less similar than those seen among patients.

This CDR3 is built from 12 residues. Germline values: CDR1 SGHTA, CDR2 FQGNSA. Trimming cost V 3 bases and J 7 bases, with 8 bases left between them. In this sample, this clone turned up a few times. The antigen remains unidentified. The receptor's source is a woman between 18 and 29 years old in good health. V usage is TRBV7-2 and J usage is TRBJ2-3; D ambiguous. The specimen sequenced was central memory CD4+ T cells from blood. The chain's CDR3 is CASSLMRNTQYF. DNA of the CDR3: TGTGCCAGCAGCTTGATGAGGAATACGCAGTATTTT.